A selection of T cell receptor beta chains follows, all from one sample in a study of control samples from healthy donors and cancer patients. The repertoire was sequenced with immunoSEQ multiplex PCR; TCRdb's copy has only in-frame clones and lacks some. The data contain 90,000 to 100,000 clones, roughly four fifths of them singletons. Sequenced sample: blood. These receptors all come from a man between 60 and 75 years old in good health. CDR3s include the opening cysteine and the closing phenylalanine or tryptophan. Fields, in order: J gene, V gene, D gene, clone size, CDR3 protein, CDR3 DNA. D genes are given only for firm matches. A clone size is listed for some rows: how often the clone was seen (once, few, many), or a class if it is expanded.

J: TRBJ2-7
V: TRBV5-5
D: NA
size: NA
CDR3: CASSLSYQAYEQYF
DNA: TGTGCCAGCAGCTTGTCATACCAGGCCTACGAGCAGTACTTC

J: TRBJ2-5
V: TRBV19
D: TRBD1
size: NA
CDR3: CASSPRDRGLAETQYF
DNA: TGTGCCAGTAGTCCCCGGGACAGGGGGCTTGCGGAGACCCAGTACTTC

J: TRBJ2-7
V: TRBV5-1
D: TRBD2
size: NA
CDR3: CASSLASGDYYEQYF
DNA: TGCGCCAGCAGCTTGGCTAGCGGGGACTACTACGAGCAGTACTTC

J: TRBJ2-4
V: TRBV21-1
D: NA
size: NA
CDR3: CASSKGKGRINIQYF
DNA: TGTGCCAGCAGCAAAGGAAAGGGGCGCATAAACATTCAGTACTTC

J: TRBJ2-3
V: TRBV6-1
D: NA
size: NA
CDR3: CASSVPGHGDTDTQYF
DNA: TGTGCCAGCAGTGTACCCGGACACGGAGACACAGATACGCAGTATTTT

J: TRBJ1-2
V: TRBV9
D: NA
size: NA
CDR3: CASSVGEGQGYGYTF
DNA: TGTGCCAGCAGCGTAGGGGAAGGGCAGGGCTATGGCTACACCTTC

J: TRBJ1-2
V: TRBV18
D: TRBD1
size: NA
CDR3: CASSSGGTGMGTGYGYTF
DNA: TGTGCCAGCTCATCAGGCGGGACAGGGATGGGAACCGGCTATGGCTACACCTTC

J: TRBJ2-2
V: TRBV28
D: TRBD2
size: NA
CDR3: CASSPFSGGNTGELFF
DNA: TGTGCCAGCAGTCCCTTTAGCGGGGGGAACACCGGGGAGCTGTTTTTT

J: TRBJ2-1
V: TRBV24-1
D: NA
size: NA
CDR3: CATSDLASGKGRPEQFF
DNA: TGTGCCACCAGTGATTTGGCATCGGGGAAGGGAAGGCCTGAGCAGTTCTTC

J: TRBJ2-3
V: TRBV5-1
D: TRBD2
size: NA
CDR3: CASSYSGGGDTQYF
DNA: TGCGCCAGCAGCTACAGCGGGGGTGGAGATACGCAGTATTTT

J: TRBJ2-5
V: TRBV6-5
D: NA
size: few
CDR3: CASSYSKIQETQYF
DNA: TGTGCCAGCAGTTACTCGAAGATACAAGAGACCCAGTACTTC

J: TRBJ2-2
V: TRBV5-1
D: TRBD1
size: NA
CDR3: CASSFGQGGTGELFF
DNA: TGCGCCAGCAGCTTCGGACAGGGTGGCACCGGGGAGCTGTTTTTT

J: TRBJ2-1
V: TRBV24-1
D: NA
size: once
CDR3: CATSDRPRDEQFF
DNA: TGTGCCACCAGTGATCGACCCCGGGATGAGCAGTTCTTC

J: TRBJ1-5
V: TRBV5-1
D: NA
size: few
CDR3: CASSLTTDQPQHF
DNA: TGCGCCAGCAGCTTAACAACCGATCAGCCCCAGCATTTT

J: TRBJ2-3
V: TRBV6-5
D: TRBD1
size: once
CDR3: CASSYLAGTGVYTQYF
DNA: TGTGCCAGCAGTTACTTGGCCGGGACAGGGGTTTATACGCAGTATTTT

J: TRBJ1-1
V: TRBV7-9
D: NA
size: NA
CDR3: CASGGPPTADSGSKAFF
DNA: TGTGCCAGCGGTGGACCTCCGACGGCCGATTCGGGTTCCAAAGCTTTCTTT

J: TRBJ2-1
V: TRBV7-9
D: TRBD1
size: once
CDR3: CASSSNSPQGQGYNEQFF
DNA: TGTGCCAGCAGCTCCAATTCCCCTCAGGGACAGGGGTACAATGAGCAGTTCTTC